A single sample is the source of the 19 T cell receptor beta chains below, sequenced in a study of T cells in Graves' hyperthyroidism and ophthalmopathy. RNA transcripts gave rise to amplified TCR beta CDR3 regions. The primer set for the first-round RT-PCR of the TCR CDR3 was HTBI. One entry per CDR3 protein, called by TCRdb with MiXCR from the multiplex PCR reads. The table includes about 350,000 distinct CDR3 sequences, roughly an eighth detected once. Sequencing was carried out using blood. These receptors came from a woman aged 40 to 50 with Graves' ophthalmopathy.

The chain carries TRBV19 and TRBJ2-1, with D possibly matching TRBD2 (6 bases). CDR1 is LNHDA, CDR2 SQIVND, per germline (reference sequence). This CDR3 is 12 amino acids long. V was shortened by 4 bases and J by 16 bases, with 17 bases between the two germline ends. The CDR3 here is CASSTRLGTFFF. The CDR3 nucleotides read TGTGCCAGTAGTACCCGTCTCGGGACTTTCTTCTTC. Supplemented by reference TRBV19 and TRBJ2-1, the full variable domain reads DGGITQSPKYLFRKEGQNVTLSCEQNLNHDAMYWYRQDPGQGLRLIYYSQIVNDFQKGDIAEGYSVSREKKESFPLTVTSAQKNPTAFYLCASSTRLGTFFFGPGTRLTVL.

The table lists this clonotype with many counts. The V gene is TRBV6-1, the J gene TRBJ1-5; D is unclear. This CDR3 contains 12 residues. The germline gives CDR1 MNHNS, CDR2 SASEGT. Trimming removed 7 bases at V and 7 bases at J, with 11 bases between. DNA of the CDR3: TGTGCCAGCACCTCGCTGGTACAGCCCCAGCATTTT. It codes for CASTSLVQPQHF.

The chain uses TRBV20-1 and TRBJ2-1; D perhaps matches TRBD1 (7 bases). CDR1 and CDR2 (germline): DFQATT, SNEGSKA (reference sequence). V lost 1 base to trimming and J lost 1 base, with 11 bases between them. The CDR3 is 15 residues long. The CDR3 DNA reads as TGCAGTGCTAGAGTTCCAGGGGGGTCCTACAATGAGCAGTTCTTC. Residues: CSARVPGGSYNEQFF.

There are many counts of this clonotype. The chain couples TRBV29-1 to TRBJ2-3, with 9 bases matching TRBD1. J lost 2 bases, V lost 4 bases, and 10 bases had no gene match. The CDR3 has 16 residues. Germline CDR1 and CDR2: SQVTM and ANQGSEA. CDR3 region: CSVGGGQGSHTDTQYF. CDR3 DNA: TGCAGCGTTGGGGGGGGACAGGGCAGCCACACAGATACGCAGTATTTT.

As to this clonotype: At one boundary the junction diverges from the germline segment, which might be a read error. The V and J genes are TRBV11-3 and TRBJ2-7; TRBD2 matches 8 bases. From germline, CDR1 is SGHNT and CDR2 YENEEA. The CDR3 covers 16 residues. The CDR3 DNA sequence: TGTGCCAGCAGCTTAGTACTAGCGGCCAGCTCCTACGAGCGGTACTTC. Translation gives CASSLVLAASSYERYF.

As concerns this clonotype: A read error may be the cause here, since a much bigger clone is one base away. CDR3 amino acids: CASSLALGGYEQLF. The CDR3 coding sequence is TGTGCCAGCAGCTTAGCGTTGGGAGGGTATGAGCAGCTCTTC. The rearrangement uses TRBV7-6 and TRBJ2-1; TRBD2 matches at 7 bases. Germline values: CDR1 SGHVS, CDR2 FNYEAQ. This CDR3 spans 14 amino acids.

This clonotype has just a few counts. The chain recombines TRBV12-3 or TRBV12-4 with TRBJ2-1; the D is unclear. The CDR3 has 11 residues. V shed 7 bases and J shed 11 bases, with 12 bases lying between them. CDR3 sequence: CASKGGKQQFF. CDR3 nucleotides: TGTGCCAGCAAGGGTGGGAAGCAGCAGTTCTTC.

This clonotype came up many times. This chain uses TRBV3-1 with TRBJ1-6; D uncertain. The CDR3 consists of 13 residues. Between the trimmed V and J ends, which lost 3 bases and 7 bases, there was a span of 7 bases. In germline, CDR1 is LGHDT, CDR2 YNNKEL (reference sequence). The CDR3 nucleotides read TGTGCCAGCAGCCACGGGCAAAATTCACCCCTCCACTTT. This encodes CASSHGQNSPLHF.

Many counts were recorded for this clonotype. This rearrangement joins TRBV15 to TRBJ2-7; either TRBD1 or TRBD2 may supply D (5 bases each). Trimming removed 2 bases at V and 4 bases at J, with 18 bases between. CDR3 length: 16 residues. CDR1 and CDR2 from the germline V gene are LNHNV and YYDKDF (reference sequence). CDR3 in amino acids: CATSRSDPGRPYEQYF. CDR3 nucleotides: TGTGCCACCAGCAGATCGGATCCGGGACGGCCTTACGAGCAGTACTTC. Full variable domain (missing parts from reference TRBV15 and TRBJ2-7): DAMVIQNPRYQVTQFGKPVTLSCSQTLNHNVMYWYQQKSSQAPKLLFHYYDKDFNNEADTPDNFQSRRPNTSFCFLDIRSPGLGDTAMYLCATSRSDPGRPYEQYFGPGTRLTVT.

J is TRBJ2-7 and V is TRBV29-1; D possibly corresponds to TRBD2 (6 bases). Germline V CDR1 and CDR2: SQVTM, ANQGSEA. V shed 0 bases and J shed 0 bases, with 12 bases lying between them. The CDR3 loop spans 15 amino acids. Here the CDR3 reads CSVEDSGEYSYEQYF. CDR3 coding DNA: TGCAGCGTTGAAGATTCGGGGGAATACTCCTACGAGCAGTACTTC.

This chain uses TRBV5-4 with TRBJ1-1; D gene uncertain. The CDR3 has 16 amino acids. Trimming shortened V by 2 bases and J by 4 bases, and 18 bases separated the two germline ends. Germline V gives CDR1 SGHNT, CDR2 YYREEE (reference sequence). For the CDR3, the DNA is TGTGCCAGCAGCTTAAACCCGGGCCGGGGAGGCACTGAAGCTTTCTTT. Translating gives CASSLNPGRGGTEAFF.

This clonotype was recorded many times. The rearrangement joins TRBV3-1 to TRBJ2-5; D is undetermined. V dropped 1 base and J dropped 5 bases, with 17 bases sitting between them. The CDR3 extends over 16 amino acids. The germline V gene encodes CDR1 LGHDT and CDR2 YNNKEL (reference sequence). The CDR3 nucleotides read TGTGCCAGCAGCCAAGTGGGTACCGGGCAGGAGGAGACCCAGTACTTC. Amino acids: CASSQVGTGQEETQYF.

The V call is TRBV11-2, the J call TRBJ2-2, with D possibly being TRBD1 (5 bases). Between the trimmed V and J ends, which lost 5 bases and 0 bases, there was a span of 19 bases. This CDR3 is built from 18 residues. Germline CDR1 is SGHAT and CDR2 is FQNNGV. CDR3 DNA sequence: TGTGCCAGCAGCCGGTTGACAGTAGTTAGGGCGAACACCGGGGAGCTGTTTTTT. Its translation is CASSRLTVVRANTGELFF. The variable domain in full, completed from reference TRBV11-2 and TRBJ2-2, reads EAGVAQSPRYKIIEKRQSVAFWCNPISGHATLYWYQQILGQGPKLLIQFQNNGVVDDSQLPKDRFSAERLKGVDSTLKIQPAKLEDSAVYLCASSRLTVVRANTGELFFGEGSRLTVL.

This clonotype was seen at least ten times. V gene TRBV25-1 combines with J gene TRBJ2-5; 8 bases are a match to TRBD1. CDR1 is MGHDK and CDR2 is SYGVNS in the germline V gene. V was clipped by 2 bases and J by 5 bases; unmatched bases: 4. The CDR3 has 14 amino acids. CDR3: CASSETTGVETQYF. CDR3 nucleotides: TGTGCCAGCAGTGAAACGACAGGGGTGGAGACCCAGTACTTC.

This clonotype turned up a few times. The chain employs TRBV7-6 and TRBJ2-3, with D perhaps TRBD1 (6 bases). Germline loops: CDR1 SGHVS, CDR2 FNYEAQ. This CDR3 spans 16 amino acids. V was clipped by 2 bases and J by 2 bases, with 14 bases between them. CDR3 region: CASSLYPDRFTDTQYF. The CDR3, as DNA: TGTGCCAGCAGCTTATATCCGGACAGATTCACAGATACGCAGTATTTT.

There are many counts of this clonotype. V is TRBV20-1 and J is TRBJ1-1, with D uncertain. The V gene lost 1 base and the J gene lost 4 bases, with 10 bases spanning the gap. CDR3 length: 13 residues. Germline-derived CDR1 and CDR2 are DFQATT and SNEGSKA (reference sequence). CDR3 DNA: TGCAGTGCTAGAGCCGCCGGCAGCACTGAAGCTTTCTTT. It codes for CSARAAGSTEAFF.

There are a few counts of this clonotype. This may be a read error, as it is one base from a much larger clone. V and J are TRBV13 and TRBJ1-5; weak D call: TRBD1 (5 bases). V was clipped by 3 bases and J by 6 bases, with 12 bases between them. CDR3 length: 14 residues. Germline CDR1 reads PRHDT; CDR2 reads FYEKMQ (reference sequence). CDR3 sequence: CASSLGRSGQPQHF. The CDR3 DNA reads TGTGCCAGCAGCTTGGGACGGTCAGGTCAGCCCCAGCATTTT.

This clonotype was picked up many times. V is TRBV12-3 or TRBV12-4 and J is TRBJ1-2; D is ambiguous. CDR3 length: 15 amino acids. V shed 0 bases and J shed 3 bases, with 11 bases lying between them. CDR3 in amino acids: CASSLAFHPDYGYTF. The CDR3 DNA follows: TGTGCCAGCAGTTTAGCGTTTCACCCGGACTATGGCTACACCTTC.

This clonotype has ten or more counts. The rearrangement uses TRBV12-3 or TRBV12-4 and TRBJ1-5, with D hard to call. The V end lost 5 bases, the J end lost 3 bases, and 11 bases lay between the germline ends. The CDR3 runs 14 residues. The CDR3 loop reads CASSHWILNQPQHF. DNA for the CDR3: TGTGCCAGCAGTCATTGGATCCTCAATCAGCCCCAGCATTTT.